Following are 22 T cell receptor beta chains from one sample sequenced in a study of low-dose radiotherapy and immunotherapy resistance in tumors. TRAV and TRBV primers primed cDNA for both TCRalpha and TCRbeta. Using a constant-region primer together with a V-primer adapter, TCRs were subjected to 20 PCR cycles of amplification. TCRdb reprocessed the reads with MiXCR, giving one entry per CDR3 protein. Of fewer than 90,000 distinct CDR3 sequences in the sample, approximately 31% were seen once. Time point here: before trial treatment. The specimen comprised PBMCs, sampled before treatment. Receptor source: a female donor with ovarian cancer.

J is TRBJ2-3 and V is TRBV19; TRBD2 matches at 8 bases. The germline CDR1 and CDR2 sequences are LNHDA and SQIVND (reference sequence). V shed 3 bases and J 9 bases; nucleotides not matched to a gene: 8. This CDR3 has 14 amino acids. The CDR3 sequence: CASSIRGGEGTQYF. For the CDR3, the DNA is TGTGCCAGTAGTATTCGGGGGGGCGAAGGAACGCAGTATTTT.

This clonotype was counted many times. The chain employs TRBV28 and TRBJ1-5; maybe TRBD1 (6 bases). Germline V CDR1 and CDR2: MDHEN, SYDVKM. The CDR3 contains 16 residues. With 4 bases removed from V and 2 bases from J, the gap between germline ends came to 15 bases. CDR3 in DNA: TGTGCCAGCAGTTCCTTGGCAGGGGAGGGCAATCAGCCCCAGCATTTT. This gives the protein CASSSLAGEGNQPQHF.

This clonotype was found many times. CDR3 DNA: TGTGCCAGCAGCTTCCGGGACAGGGGTTTTGGCGAGCAGTACTTC. Amino acid sequence: CASSFRDRGFGEQYF. The V call is TRBV11-2, the J call TRBJ2-7, with 10 bases that match TRBD1. With V trimmed by 3 bases and J by 6 bases, 8 bases remained unmatched. Looked up from germline, CDR1 is SGHAT and CDR2 is FQNNGV. This CDR3 has 15 amino acids.

The chain uses TRBV20-1 and TRBJ2-1; 7 nucleotides line up with TRBD2. J lost 0 bases, V lost 8 bases, and 19 bases had no gene match. This CDR3 spans 18 amino acids. CDR1 is DFQATT and CDR2 is SNEGSKA in the germline V gene (reference sequence). The CDR3 reads CSTRSHGTIGYSYNEQFF. DNA of the CDR3: TGCAGTACAAGGAGCCACGGGACTATCGGGTACTCCTACAATGAGCAGTTCTTC.

This rearrangement joins TRBV6-1 to TRBJ2-1; 10 bases match TRBD1. V lost 6 bases, J lost 6 bases, and 26 bases stayed unmatched. The CDR3 extends over 21 amino acids. Germline CDR1 reads MNHNS; CDR2 reads SASEGT. CDR3 nucleotides: TGTGCCAGCAGAACCTACCCCGGACAGGGGGGAGAGAGGATCGTCGGCAATGAGCAGTTCTTC. Protein product: CASRTYPGQGGERIVGNEQFF.

The chain's CDR3 is CASFGAGVNEQFF. CDR3 sequence (DNA): TGTGCCAGTTTCGGGGCAGGGGTCAATGAGCAGTTCTTC. V and J are TRBV18 and TRBJ2-1, with a possible D match to TRBD1 (6 bases). Deletions cut 9 bases from V and 6 bases from J, with 15 bases between. CDR1 is KGHSH, CDR2 LQKENI, per germline. This CDR3 is 13 amino acids long.

CDR3 protein: CASSRDRVSSTEAFF. The CDR3 DNA follows: TGTGCCAGCAGTCGAGACAGGGTGAGTTCGACTGAAGCTTTCTTT. This chain connects TRBV6-1 to TRBJ1-1; TRBD1 agrees at 7 bases. This CDR3 has 15 amino acids. Unmatched junction bases numbered 11, after V lost 5 bases and J lost 5 bases. CDR1 and CDR2 from the germline V gene are MNHNS and SASEGT.

This clonotype has ten or more counts. This chain connects TRBV7-2 to TRBJ2-3; a possible D gene is TRBD1 (6 bases). This CDR3 is built from 14 residues. Between the trimmed V and J ends, which lost 5 bases and 4 bases, there was a span of 13 bases. Per germline, CDR1 SGHTA and CDR2 FQGNSA. CDR3 DNA: TGTGCCAGCAGCGGTGGGGGCGACGCAGATACGCAGTATTTT. It is translated as CASSGGGDADTQYF.

The rearrangement links TRBV10-3 to TRBJ2-7; D remains ambiguous. V was pared by 4 bases and J by 0 bases, with 16 bases between. CDR1 ENHRY and CDR2 SYGVKD come from the germline V gene. The CDR3 runs 16 residues. The CDR3 loop reads CAISVGSADTSYEQYF. Written as DNA, the CDR3 is TGTGCCATCAGTGTGGGGTCGGCCGATACCTCCTACGAGCAGTACTTC.

V usage is TRBV3-1 and J usage is TRBJ2-5; 9 nucleotides align to TRBD2. Losses at the gene ends were 3 bases for V and 3 bases for J; bases not matched to a gene: 8. The CDR3 totals 16 residues. Germline CDR1 is LGHDT and CDR2 is YNNKEL (reference sequence). The CDR3 loop is CASSHHAGGGEETQYF. The CDR3 DNA reads TGTGCCAGCAGCCATCATGCGGGAGGGGGTGAAGAGACCCAGTACTTC.

The chain joins TRBV28 to TRBJ1-2, with D unresolved. The CDR3 is made up of 12 amino acids. V gave up 10 bases and J gave up 5 bases, with 14 bases separating them. Looked up from germline, CDR1 is MDHEN and CDR2 is SYDVKM. CDR3 bases: TGTGCCACCTCAGTCGGCGCGTATGGCTACACCTTC. Encoded protein: CATSVGAYGYTF.

This clonotype was detected ten times or more. The genes are TRBV28 and TRBJ1-2; 10 nucleotides agree with TRBD1. This CDR3 spans 13 amino acids. V dropped 5 bases and J dropped 7; count of bases not matched to a gene: 4. Germline lookup yields CDR1 MDHEN and CDR2 SYDVKM. The CDR3 nucleotides read TGTGCCAGCAGTGACAGGGGGCGCGGTGGCTACACCTTC. It encodes CASSDRGRGGYTF.

This clonotype was counted at least ten times. This rearrangement joins TRBV20-1 to TRBJ1-2, with a possible D match to TRBD1 (5 bases). Germline values: CDR1 DFQATT, CDR2 SNEGSKA (reference sequence). The V end was cut by 5 bases, the J end by 7 bases, with 11 bases between. The CDR3 has 11 residues. CDR3 residues: CSARGGIGYTF. The CDR3 coding sequence is TGCAGTGCTCGGGGGGGGATTGGCTACACCTTC.

The sample holds a few counts of this clonotype. This is likely an artifact of a read error, given a far larger clone one base away. The chain is built from TRBV6-2 or TRBV6-3 and TRBJ2-7; 8 nucleotides match TRBD2. Germline CDR1 is MNHEY and CDR2 is SVGEGT. V was clipped by 4 bases and J by 7 bases; unmatched bases: 12. This CDR3 comprises 15 residues. The CDR3 DNA follows: TGTGCCAGCAGTTCCGGACTAGCAGACTACAATGAGCAGTACTTC. Translation gives CASSSGLADYNEQYF.

At least ten counts were recorded for this clonotype. The chain employs TRBV28 and TRBJ2-2; no clear D gene. V was shortened by 4 bases and J by 6 bases, with 12 bases between the two germline ends. The CDR3 totals 14 residues. The germline V gene encodes CDR1 MDHEN and CDR2 SYDVKM. The CDR3, as DNA: TGTGCCAGCAGTTCCTCAGGCATTCCCGGGGAGCTGTTTTTT. Amino acids: CASSSSGIPGELFF. Based on the CDR3 plus reference TRBV28 and TRBJ2-2, the full variable domain is DVKVTQSSRYLVKRTGEKVFLECVQDMDHENMFWYRQDPGLGLRLIYFSYDVKMKEKGDIPEGYSVSREKKERFSLILESASTNQTSMYLCASSSSGIPGELFFGEGSRLTVL.

In regard to this clonotype: A far larger clone is just one base off, so this is likely a read error. The V and J genes are TRBV4-2 and TRBJ2-5; TRBD2 matches at 7 bases. The CDR3 sequence is 14 residues long. Germline V gene lookup returns CDR1 LGHNA and CDR2 YNFKEQ. The V and J ends lost 0 bases and 11 bases, in that order; junction bases with no gene match: 9. CDR3 sequence reads: CASSQEGTNNEQYF. The CDR3 DNA is TGTGCCAGCAGCCAAGAAGGGACTAACAATGAGCAGTACTTC.

This clonotype has more than one count but fewer than ten. The CDR3 loop reads CASSIATGHTDTQYF. The CDR3 DNA is TGTGCCAGTAGTATAGCGACAGGACACACAGATACGCAGTATTTT. V gene TRBV19 combines with J gene TRBJ2-3; possibly TRBD1 for D (6 bases). The CDR3 contains 15 residues. Germline CDR1 reads LNHDA; CDR2 reads SQIVND (reference sequence). Trimming shortened V by 1 base and J by 2 bases, and 10 bases separated the two germline ends.

In the case of this clonotype: Only one base separates this from a far larger clonotype, so it likely reflects a read error. Here the CDR3 reads CATSKVGTDNEQSF. The CDR3 DNA sequence: TGTGCCACCAGCAAGGTCGGGACAGACAATGAGCAGTCCTTC. The V and J genes are TRBV12-3 or TRBV12-4 and TRBJ2-1; 7 bases are a match to TRBD1. The CDR3 runs 14 residues.

The rearrangement links TRBV28 to TRBJ2-7; 9 bases agree with TRBD1. This CDR3 has 14 residues. Germline V CDR1 and CDR2: MDHEN, SYDVKM. Unmatched junction bases numbered 7, after V lost 6 bases and J lost 4 bases. CDR3 nucleotide sequence: TGTGCCAGCAGCGACACAGGGGGCGGGTACGAGCAGTACTTC. This codes for CASSDTGGGYEQYF.

This clonotype showed up many times. The chain has TRBV25-1 and TRBJ2-1; 8 bases match TRBD1. The germline gives CDR1 MGHDK, CDR2 SYGVNS. This CDR3 region has 15 residues. With 7 bases clipped from V and 2 bases from J, the junction kept 7 bases outside the gene matches. The CDR3 spells CASINSGGPYNEQFF. The CDR3 nucleotides are TGTGCCAGCATCAATTCAGGGGGCCCCTACAATGAGCAGTTCTTC.

The gene calls are TRBV24-1 and TRBJ2-5; 14 nucleotides align to TRBD2. CDR1 and CDR2 from the germline V gene are KGHDR and SFDVKD. The V and J ends lost 3 bases and 2 bases, in that order; junction bases with no gene match: 13. The CDR3 is 20 amino acids. CDR3 DNA: TGTGCCACCAGTGATCGACTAGCGGGAGGGTCCCTCAGGCCACAAGAGACCCAGTACTTC. This sequence encodes CATSDRLAGGSLRPQETQYF.

This clonotype was counted at least ten times. The V gene is TRBV29-1, the J gene TRBJ1-2, with unresolved D. Germline assignment: CDR1 SQVTM and CDR2 ANQGSEA. The CDR3 extends over 11 amino acids. Trimming shortened V by 1 base and J by 8 bases, and 8 bases separated the two germline ends. The chain's CDR3 is CSVEVGKGYTF. The DNA of the CDR3 is TGCAGCGTTGAAGTGGGGAAAGGCTACACCTTC.